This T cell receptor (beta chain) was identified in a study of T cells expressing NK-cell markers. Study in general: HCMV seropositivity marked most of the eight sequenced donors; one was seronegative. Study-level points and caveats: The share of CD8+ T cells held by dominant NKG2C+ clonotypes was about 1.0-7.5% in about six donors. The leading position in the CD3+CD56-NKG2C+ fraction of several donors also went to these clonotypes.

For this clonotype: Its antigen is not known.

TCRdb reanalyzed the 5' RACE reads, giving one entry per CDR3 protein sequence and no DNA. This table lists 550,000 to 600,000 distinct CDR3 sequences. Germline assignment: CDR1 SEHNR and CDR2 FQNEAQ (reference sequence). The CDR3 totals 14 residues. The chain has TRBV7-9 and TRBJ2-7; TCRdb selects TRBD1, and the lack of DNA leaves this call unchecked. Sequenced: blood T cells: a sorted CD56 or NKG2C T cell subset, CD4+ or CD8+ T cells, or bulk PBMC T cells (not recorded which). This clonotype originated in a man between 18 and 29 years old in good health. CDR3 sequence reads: CASSGTGTPYEQYF.